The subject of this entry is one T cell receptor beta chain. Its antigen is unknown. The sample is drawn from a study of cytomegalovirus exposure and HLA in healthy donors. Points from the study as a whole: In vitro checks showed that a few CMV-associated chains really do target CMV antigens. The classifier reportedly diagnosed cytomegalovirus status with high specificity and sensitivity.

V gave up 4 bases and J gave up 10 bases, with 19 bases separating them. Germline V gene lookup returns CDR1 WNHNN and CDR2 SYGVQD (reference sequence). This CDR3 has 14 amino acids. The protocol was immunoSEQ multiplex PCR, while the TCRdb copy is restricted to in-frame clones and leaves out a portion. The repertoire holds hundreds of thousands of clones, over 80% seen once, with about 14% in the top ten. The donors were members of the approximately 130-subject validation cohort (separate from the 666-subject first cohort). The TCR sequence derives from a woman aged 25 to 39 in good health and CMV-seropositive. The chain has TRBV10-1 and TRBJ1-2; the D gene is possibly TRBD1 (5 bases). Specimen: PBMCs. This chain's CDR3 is CASSGAGSGGTYTF. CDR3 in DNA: TGCGCCAGCAGTGGGGCAGGGTCCGGTGGGACCTACACCTTC.